This T cell receptor beta chain was sequenced for a study of T cells after yellow fever vaccination (dated by TCRdb to about 2019). Describing the broader study: Libraries from fractions with low cell numbers were prepared with the SMART-Seq v4 Ultra Low Input RNA kit. To follow T-cell clones before and after primary and booster YFV17D yellow fever vaccination, bulk TCR alpha and beta repertoires were sequenced over time. Two healthy male donors made up the cohort, one aged 18 to 29 years and the other aged 30 to 39 years. Bulk PBMC replicates and cell subsets were isolated from blood drawn at multiple timepoints before and after both primary and secondary immunization. The paper's findings and limits, for the study overall: Because the study included only a couple of donors, the extent to which the findings can be generalized is limited. Compared with the primary T-cell response, the secondary T-cell response was weaker but faster, peaking on day 5 rather than day 15. Most clones expanded after primary vaccination (almost 98% of CD4 and about 85% of CD8) were re-detected after the booster, suggesting that broad memory maintenance occurred. A small share of clonotypes occurred in both CD4 and CD8 compartments, likely arising from convergent recombination. Computational filtering was needed because FACS-sorted repertoires could contain abundant contaminating clonotypes from the bulk population.

Trimming costs V 9 bases and J 8 bases, and their ends lie 16 bases apart. The CDR3 numbers 13 residues from cysteine through phenylalanine. The sequence is cut down to CDR3 DNA, 39 bases in frame from base 1. The germline V gene gives CDR1 as KGHDR and CDR2 as SFDVKD. With respect to this clonotype: Its specific antigen is unknown. The sample holds no much larger clone one base away, and base qualities are not on file.

TCR cDNA was made using 5'RACE template switching, a step that added a universal primer site and unique molecular identifiers. cDNA synthesis was primed from both the TCR alpha and TCR beta constant segments. Library amplification used two PCR steps, and the second PCR step added sample barcodes and sequencing adapters. Libraries were sequenced on Illumina HiSeq 2500 (2x100 bp) or NovaSeq (2x150 bp). As for the original processing: Demultiplexing of reads and collapsing into UMI consensus sequences were performed with MIGEC, and V(D)J alignment was carried out with MiXCR. Clonotypes responding to the vaccine were identified with edgeR on replicate PBMC samples, with the criteria of FDR below 0.01 and a log2 fold change above 5 up to day 15. Each bulk clonotype was labeled CD4 or CD8 based on which sequenced repertoire, CD4 or CD8, contained the clonotype at higher abundance. The public reads were run again by TCRdb, first through fastp at Q25 and then through MiXCR, and only productive beta chains were kept. Records with the same CDR3 protein are collapsed into one entry carrying the most frequent genes and DNA. What appears here as the V and J calls and clone size reflects TCRdb's work, not the paper's. Within this sample are around 360,000 distinct CDR3 sequences, with about 9.9% of them counted one time only. The ten largest clones take up roughly 18% of the sample.

The treatment or condition label, read with the paper, signifies: live attenuated yellow fever vaccine strain. At each blood-draw timepoint, two biological replicates of bulk PBMCs were collected. PBMCs were isolated from peripheral blood using a standard Ficoll-Paque protocol. TriZol was used to extract RNA from bulk PBMCs, from CD4 and CD8 fractions, and from dextramer-positive and dextramer-negative fractions. This specimen consisted of PBMCs, obtained on the day of the first yellow fever vaccination. The receptor's source is a man younger than 35 who received the YFV17D yellow fever vaccine. In this chain, TRBV24-1 is recombined with TRBJ2-1; a weak D assignment points to TRBD1 (6 bases agree). The sequenced DNA is TGTGCCACCCGAACTACAGGGACCCATGAGCAGTTCTTC. Its translation is CATRTTGTHEQFF.